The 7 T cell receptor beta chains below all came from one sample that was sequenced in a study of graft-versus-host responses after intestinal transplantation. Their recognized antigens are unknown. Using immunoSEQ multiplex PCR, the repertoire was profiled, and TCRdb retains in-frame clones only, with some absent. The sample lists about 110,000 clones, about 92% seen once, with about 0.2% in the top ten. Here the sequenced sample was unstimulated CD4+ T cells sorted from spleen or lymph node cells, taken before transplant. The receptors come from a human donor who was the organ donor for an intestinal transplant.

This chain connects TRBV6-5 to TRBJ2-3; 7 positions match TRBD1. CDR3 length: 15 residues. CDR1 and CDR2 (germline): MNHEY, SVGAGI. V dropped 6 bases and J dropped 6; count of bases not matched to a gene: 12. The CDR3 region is CASRDTGTDSDTQYF. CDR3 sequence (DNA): TGTGCCAGCAGAGACACCGGGACAGACTCCGATACGCAGTATTTT.

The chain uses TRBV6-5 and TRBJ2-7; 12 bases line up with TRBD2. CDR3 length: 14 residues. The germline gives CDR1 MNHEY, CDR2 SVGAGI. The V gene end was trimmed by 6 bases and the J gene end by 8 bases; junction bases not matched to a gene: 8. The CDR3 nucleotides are TGTGCCAGCAGCCCGGGACTAGCGGGCCAAAAGCAGTACTTC. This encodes CASSPGLAGQKQYF.

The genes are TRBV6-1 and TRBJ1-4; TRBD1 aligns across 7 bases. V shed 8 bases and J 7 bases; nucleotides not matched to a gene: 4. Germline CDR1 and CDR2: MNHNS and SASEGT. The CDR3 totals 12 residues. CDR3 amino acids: CASDRVGEKLFF. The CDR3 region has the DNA TGTGCCAGCGACAGGGTCGGTGAAAAACTGTTTTTT.

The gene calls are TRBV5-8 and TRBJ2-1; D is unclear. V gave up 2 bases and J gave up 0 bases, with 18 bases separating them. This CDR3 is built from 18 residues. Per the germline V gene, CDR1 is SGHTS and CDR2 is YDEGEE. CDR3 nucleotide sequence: TGTGCCAGCAGCTTAATGTTCGTGATAACAAGCTCCTACAATGAGCAGTTCTTC. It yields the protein CASSLMFVITSSYNEQFF.

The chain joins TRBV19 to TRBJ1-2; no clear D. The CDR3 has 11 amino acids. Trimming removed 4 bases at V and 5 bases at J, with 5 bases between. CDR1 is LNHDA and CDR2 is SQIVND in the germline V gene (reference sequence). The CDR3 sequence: CASSNIYGYTF. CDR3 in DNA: TGTGCCAGTAGTAACATATATGGCTACACCTTC.

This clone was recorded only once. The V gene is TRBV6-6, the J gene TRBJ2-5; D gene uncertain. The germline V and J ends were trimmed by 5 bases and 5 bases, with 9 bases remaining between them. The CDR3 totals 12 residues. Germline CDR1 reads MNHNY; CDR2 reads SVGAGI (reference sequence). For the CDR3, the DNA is TGTGCCAGCAGTCCGAGTCCCGAGACCCAGTACTTC. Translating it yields CASSPSPETQYF.

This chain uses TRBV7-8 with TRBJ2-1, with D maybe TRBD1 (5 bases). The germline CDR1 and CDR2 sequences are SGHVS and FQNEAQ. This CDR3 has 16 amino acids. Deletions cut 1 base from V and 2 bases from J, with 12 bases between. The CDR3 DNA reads TGTGCCAGCAGCTTAGTCTCAGGGTCCACCTACAATGAGCAGTTCTTC. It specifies CASSLVSGSTYNEQFF. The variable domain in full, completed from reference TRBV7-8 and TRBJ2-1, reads GAGVSQSPRYKVAKRGQDVALRCDPISGHVSLFWYQQALGQGPEFLTYFQNEAQLDKSGLPSDRFFAERPEGSVSTLKIQRTQQEDSAVYLCASSLVSGSTYNEQFFGPGTRLTVL.